This record looks at one TCR beta chain sequence and its context. Its antigen is not yet known. Per-nucleotide qualities are absent, and no much larger clonotype sits a single base away. From the germline V gene, CDR1 is MNHEY and CDR2 is SVGAGI. The germline ends are 13 bases apart after V is trimmed by 6 bases and J by 1 base. Reading from cysteine to phenylalanine, the CDR3 counts 14 amino acids. Just CDR3 DNA is preserved here, 42 bases in frame from base 1. All of the isolated RNA was reverse transcribed with the High Capacity cDNA Reverse Transcription Kit, so expressed TCRB transcripts were sequenced. Deep immunoSEQ sequencing was applied to naive, central memory and regulatory T cell samples, giving an average of about 3.6 million total reads per sample. After sorted cells were lysed in RLT buffer, RNA was extracted with DNase-treated RNeasy Micro or Mini kits, with the choice depending on cell number. Each cell subset was processed on its own to prevent cross-contamination, while patient and healthy donor samples were processed together. The immunoSEQ multiplex PCR was used to amplify TCRB sequences from cDNA, yielding 87-bp fragments that span the CDR3 region. Sequencing of the amplicons was done on the Illumina HiSeq platform. The paper's data handling went like this. Synthetic template baselines were used to correct PCR bias computationally, reads within Hamming distance 2 were collapsed, and singletons that could not be merged were discarded. Reads were aligned against IMGT to assign V, D and J genes, CDR3 length and insertions or deletions at six rearrangement sites. Clonotype counts were normalized to sorted cell number within each subset before computing true diversity and Gini coefficients with the tcR R package. The overlap coefficient, calculated on TCRB nucleotide sequences, was used to measure repertoire sharing. In TCRdb, the immuneACCESS table is reduced to in-frame sequences with V and J assigned. These tables do not hold every clone; where another copy was compared, an unresolved V gene accounts for under half, and the others remain unexplained. V and J calls and clone size follow that table, whereas D and trimming were derived from the DNA. For this sample there are almost 350,000 clones; around 8.5% appear just once. 1% of the sample is taken by the ten largest.

A single peripheral blood draw of approximately 0.11 L on average was collected from each donor into heparinised tubes. A BD FACSAria II and a panel including CD45RO, CCR7, CD25, CD127, CD95 and CD27 were used to sort naive, central memory, regulatory and stem cell-like memory CD4+ T cells. Every sorted population had a purity above 95%. PBMCs were isolated immediately by Lymphoprep density gradient centrifugation and stained directly without culture. To minimize batch effects, samples were stained and sorted in pairs, one healthy donor with one patient per experiment. The data are from a study of beta chain features in type 1 diabetes (dated by TCRdb to between 2018 and 2020). For context, the study as a whole: Mean age, gender distribution, total cell number and subset yield were not different between patients and healthy donors. A total of 90 million to 130 million sorted cells were examined across all samples, and a strong correlation was observed between cell number per subset and RNA yield. In the study, TCRB repertoires of sorted circulating CD4+ T cell subsets from recently diagnosed type 1 diabetes patients were compared with those of matched healthy donors. Regulatory and stem cell-like memory subsets were isolated from only 8 patients and about eight healthy donors, whereas naive and central memory subsets came from all 30 or so donors.

What the authors observed across the whole study: HLA sub-analyses involved small numbers of individuals, so any influence of HLA type on TCRB rearrangement remained unresolved. Naive, central memory and regulatory TCRB repertoires appeared to be more similar among patients than among healthy donors. PCR may preferentially amplify shorter templates, but because patient and control samples were amplified and corrected together, any resulting skew would affect both groups equally. A moderate but significant shortening of TCRB CDR3 length was observed in type 1 diabetes patients in all four CD4+ subsets. Patients with type 1 diabetes made fewer insertions and deleted more nucleotides at VDJ recombination sites, implying thymic rearrangement abnormalities. Because cDNA was sequenced instead of genomic DNA, activated cells with high expression could be over-represented, although the groups did not differ in activation or CD3 levels.

Source material: central memory CD4+ T cells from blood. The V gene is TRBV6-5 and the J gene is TRBJ2-7; the D gene could be TRBD1 or TRBD2, each one agreeing over 6 bases. This clonotype was sampled from a man aged 25-40 years with type 1 diabetes. The DNA is TGTGCCAGCAGCCCGAGGGGGGATTCCTACGAGCAGTACTTC. Its coded protein is CASSPRGDSYEQYF.